The clone carrying this T cell receptor beta chain was found many times. These data are taken from a study of T cells in Graves' hyperthyroidism and ophthalmopathy. Study background: The blood sample was taken at first diagnosis, before treatment began.

TCR beta CDR3 regions were amplified from RNA transcripts. During a first-round RT-PCR of the TCR CDR3, the HTBI primer set was used. TCRdb re-derived calls from the multiplex PCR reads in MiXCR, one entry per CDR3 protein. In the table there are around 290,000 distinct CDR3 sequences, more than 10% of which are singletons. The source is a woman between 25 and 40 years old with Graves' hyperthyroidism that later progressed to Graves' ophthalmopathy. Source material: blood.

CDR3: CSARVSAFDTQYF. The CDR3 coding sequence is TGCAGTGCTAGAGTTTCTGCTTTCGATACGCAGTATTTT. J is TRBJ2-3 and V is TRBV20-1; no clear D gene. V was cut by 1 base and J by 6 bases, with 11 bases left in between. CDR1 and CDR2 (germline): DFQATT, SNEGSKA (reference sequence). This CDR3 region has 13 residues.